Included here is one TCR beta chain sequence, with context. Its specificity is unknown. Treatment of the sample: roughly 10-day PBMC culture with coronavirus spike peptide pools or control peptides (ViraFEST assay). Every positive PCR date fell between March and December 2020, earlier than the US Alpha, Beta and Delta variants. These data originate in a study of vaccination and CD4 T cells after COVID-19. Study-wide results and limits: Spike mono-reactivity was evident in 304 of the 307 vaccine-specific clones derived from convalescent patients.

The Oncomine TCR Beta short-read assay generated sequence data from the DNA of cultured CD4+ T cells. Genomic DNA was drawn out of CD4+ T cells grown in culture. Using its own MiXCR run on the PCR reads, TCRdb lists one record per CDR3 protein. The sample contains about 15,000 distinct CDR3 sequences, approximately 57% of which appear only once. The receptor comes from a human donor who had recovered from COVID-19. The sequencing sample was made of CD4+ T cells from blood, cultured in vitro.

CDR3 nucleotide sequence: TGTGCCAGCAGCCCTAGCGTAACTAGCACAGATACGCAGTATTTT. Amino acids: CASSPSVTSTDTQYF. This chain links TRBV7-3 with TRBJ2-3, with D tentatively TRBD2 (6 bases). Germline loops: CDR1 SGHTA, CDR2 FQGTGA. The CDR3 runs 15 residues. V lost 5 bases and J lost 0, with 12 bases in between.